Listed below are T cell receptor beta chains from one sample, sequenced in a study of Graves' ophthalmopathy and Graves' hyperthyroidism. TCRdb reprocessed the multiplex PCR reads with MiXCR, giving one entry per CDR3 protein. The sample shows a few hundred thousand distinct CDR3 sequences, roughly 39% of them seen only once. Sequenced sample: peripheral blood or thyroid tissue (not recorded which). The receptors were gathered from an adult man with Graves' hyperthyroidism. The CDR3 runs from the conserved cysteine through the conserved F or W. Fields, in order: D gene, clone size, J gene, V gene, CDR3 DNA, CDR3 protein. D genes are given only for firm matches. Size tells how often a clone was seen (once, few, many) or the class of an expanded clone, and some rows leave it out.

D: .; size: .; J: TRBJ1-2; V: TRBV29-1; DNA: TGCAGCGTTGACTGGGATTTTGGCTACACCTTC; CDR3: CSVDWDFGYTF
D: .; size: .; J: TRBJ1-6; V: TRBV10-3; DNA: TGTGCCAGCAGTTACCCGACACCCCTCCACTTT; CDR3: CASSYPTPLHF
D: .; size: many; J: TRBJ1-2; V: TRBV9; DNA: TGTGCCAGCAGCGCCACAGGGACCTATGGCTACACCTTC; CDR3: CASSATGTYGYTF
D: .; size: .; J: TRBJ2-5; V: TRBV20-1; DNA: TGCAGTGCTAGACCCGTCAGGAGCGGGACCCAGTACTTC; CDR3: CSARPVRSGTQYF
D: .; size: many; J: TRBJ2-7; V: TRBV6-4; DNA: TGTGCCAGCAGTGGTCACAGGAGCTCCTACGAGCAGTACTTC; CDR3: CASSGHRSSYEQYF
D: .; size: .; J: TRBJ1-4; V: TRBV29-1; DNA: TGCAGCGTCGCCGGGACACACTATGAAAAACTGTTTTTT; CDR3: CSVAGTHYEKLFF
D: .; size: many; J: TRBJ1-6; V: TRBV2; DNA: TGTGCCAGCAGTGAAATTAGTGGGAATTCACCCCTCCACTTT; CDR3: CASSEISGNSPLHF
D: TRBD1; size: .; J: TRBJ2-7; V: TRBV29-1; DNA: TGCAGCGTTGGATATCCGCAGGGGGCATACGAGCAGTACTTC; CDR3: CSVGYPQGAYEQYF
D: TRBD1; size: .; J: TRBJ2-2; V: TRBV6-1; DNA: TGTGCCGGAGGACAGGGGTGGGACACCGGGGAGCTGTTTTTT; CDR3: CAGGQGWDTGELFF
D: .; size: many; J: TRBJ1-3; V: TRBV6-5; DNA: TGTGCCAGCAGGACAGGTGGAAACACCATATATTTT; CDR3: CASRTGGNTIYF
D: .; size: few; J: TRBJ2-7; V: TRBV7-9; DNA: TGTGCCAGCAGTTTCGGCTTCTCCCACTACGAGCAGTACTTC; CDR3: CASSFGFSHYEQYF
D: .; size: .; J: TRBJ2-5; V: TRBV20-1; DNA: TGCAGTGCTGGCCCCGGGACAAGGGAGACCCAGTACTTC; CDR3: CSAGPGTRETQYF
D: .; size: .; J: TRBJ2-3; V: TRBV7-2; DNA: TGTGCCAGCAGCTTAGGTCACACCACAGATACGCAGTATTTT; CDR3: CASSLGHTTDTQYF
D: .; size: .; J: TRBJ1-1; V: TRBV19; DNA: TGTGCCACTAGTATAGTGCCGTGGGGGGTTGAGCGCACTGAAGCTTTCTTT; CDR3: CATSIVPWGVERTEAFF
D: TRBD1; size: many; J: TRBJ2-5; V: TRBV4-2; DNA: TGTGCCAGCAGCCATCCCGGACAGGGGGGTTCAGGGACCCAGTACTTC; CDR3: CASSHPGQGGSGTQYF
D: .; size: many; J: TRBJ1-1; V: TRBV12-5; DNA: TGTGCTAGTGGTTTGGTACACGGCACTCGCGCTGAAGCTTTCTTT; CDR3: CASGLVHGTRAEAFF
D: .; size: many; J: TRBJ2-5; V: TRBV24-1; DNA: TGTGCCACCAGTGATTTCGCCGAACAAGAGACCCAGTACTTC; CDR3: CATSDFAEQETQYF
D: .; size: many; J: TRBJ1-6; V: TRBV6-6; DNA: TGTGCCAGCATCACAGGGACCTATAATTCACCCCTCCACTTT; CDR3: CASITGTYNSPLHF
D: TRBD1; size: .; J: TRBJ1-2; V: TRBV2; DNA: TGTGCCAGCAGCCCGACAGGGGGCTACACCTTC; CDR3: CASSPTGGYTF